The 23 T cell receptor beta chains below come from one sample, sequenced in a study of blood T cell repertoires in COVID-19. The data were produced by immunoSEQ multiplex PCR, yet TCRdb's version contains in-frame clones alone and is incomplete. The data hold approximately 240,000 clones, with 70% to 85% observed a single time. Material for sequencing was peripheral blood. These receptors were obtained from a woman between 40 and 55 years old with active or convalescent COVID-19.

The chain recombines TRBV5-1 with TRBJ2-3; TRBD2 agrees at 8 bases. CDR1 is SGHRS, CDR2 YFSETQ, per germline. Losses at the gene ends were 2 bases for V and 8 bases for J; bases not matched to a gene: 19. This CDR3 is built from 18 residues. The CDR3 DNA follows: TGCGCCAGCAGCTTCCGACCGACTAGCGCTCTCTTGGACGGTACGCAGTATTTT. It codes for CASSFRPTSALLDGTQYF.

The CDR3 loop is CASSITGTTSEQYF. The DNA of the CDR3 is TGTGCCAGCAGCATCACCGGGACAACCAGCGAGCAGTACTTC. The chain couples TRBV5-4 to TRBJ2-7, with a possible D match to TRBD1 (6 bases). Germline CDR1 SGHNT, CDR2 YYREEE (reference sequence). V was trimmed by 4 bases and J by 6 bases, leaving 17 bases between them. CDR3 length: 14 residues.

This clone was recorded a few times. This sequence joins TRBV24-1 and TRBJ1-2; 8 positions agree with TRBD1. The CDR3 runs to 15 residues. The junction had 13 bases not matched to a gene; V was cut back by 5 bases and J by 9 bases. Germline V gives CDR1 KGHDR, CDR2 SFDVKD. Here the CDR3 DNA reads TGTGCCACCAGTGTCGACCAGGGGGCGACTCTTCGCTACACCTTC. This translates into CATSVDQGATLRYTF.

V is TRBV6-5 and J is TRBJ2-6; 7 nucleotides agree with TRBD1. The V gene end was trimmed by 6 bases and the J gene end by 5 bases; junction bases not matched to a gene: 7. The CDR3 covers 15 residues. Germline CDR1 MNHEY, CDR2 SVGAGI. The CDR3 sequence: CASRSTGVRANVLTF. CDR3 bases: TGTGCCAGCAGGTCCACAGGGGTTCGGGCCAACGTCCTGACTTTC.

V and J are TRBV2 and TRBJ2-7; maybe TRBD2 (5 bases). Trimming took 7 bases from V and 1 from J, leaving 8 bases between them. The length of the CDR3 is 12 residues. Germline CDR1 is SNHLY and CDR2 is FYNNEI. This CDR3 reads CASMRESYEQYV. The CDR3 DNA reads TGTGCCAGCATGAGGGAATCCTACGAGCAGTACGTC.

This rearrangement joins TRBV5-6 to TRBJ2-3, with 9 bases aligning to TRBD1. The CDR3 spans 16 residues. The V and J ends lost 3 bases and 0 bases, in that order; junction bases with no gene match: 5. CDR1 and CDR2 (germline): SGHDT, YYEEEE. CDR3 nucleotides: TGTGCCAGCAGCTCCGGGACAGGGCGGAGCACAGATACGCAGTATTTT. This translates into CASSSGTGRSTDTQYF.

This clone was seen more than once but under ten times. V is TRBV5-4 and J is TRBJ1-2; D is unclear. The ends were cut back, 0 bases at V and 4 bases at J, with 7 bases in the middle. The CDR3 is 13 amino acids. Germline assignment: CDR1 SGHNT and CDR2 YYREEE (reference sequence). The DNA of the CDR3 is TGTGCCAGCAGCTTGGCGCAGATCTATGGCTACACCTTC. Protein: CASSLAQIYGYTF.

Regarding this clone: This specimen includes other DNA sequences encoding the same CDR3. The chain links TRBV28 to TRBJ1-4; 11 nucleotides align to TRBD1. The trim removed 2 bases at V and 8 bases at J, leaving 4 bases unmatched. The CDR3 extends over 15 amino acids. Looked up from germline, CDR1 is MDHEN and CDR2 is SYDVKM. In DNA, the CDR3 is TGTGCCAGCAGTTTAGGGGGACAGGGGGACGAAAAACTGTTTTTT. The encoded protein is CASSLGGQGDEKLFF. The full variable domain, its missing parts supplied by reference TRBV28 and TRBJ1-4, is DVKVTQSSRYLVKRTGEKVFLECVQDMDHENMFWYRQDPGLGLRLIYFSYDVKMKEKGDIPEGYSVSREKKERFSLILESASTNQTSMYLCASSLGGQGDEKLFFGSGTQLSVL.

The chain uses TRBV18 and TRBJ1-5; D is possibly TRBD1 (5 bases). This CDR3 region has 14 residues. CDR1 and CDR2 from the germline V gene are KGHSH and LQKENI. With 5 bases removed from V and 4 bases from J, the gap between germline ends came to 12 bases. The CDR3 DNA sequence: TGTGCCAGCTCATCTCAGGGAAGAAATCAGCCCCAGCATTTT. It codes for CASSSQGRNQPQHF.

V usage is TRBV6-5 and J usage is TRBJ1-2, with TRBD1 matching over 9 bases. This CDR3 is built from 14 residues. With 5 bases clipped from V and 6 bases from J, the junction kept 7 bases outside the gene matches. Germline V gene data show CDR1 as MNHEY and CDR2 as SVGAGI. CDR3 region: CASSRTGDEDGYTF. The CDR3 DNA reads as TGTGCCAGCAGTCGGACAGGGGATGAGGATGGCTACACCTTC.

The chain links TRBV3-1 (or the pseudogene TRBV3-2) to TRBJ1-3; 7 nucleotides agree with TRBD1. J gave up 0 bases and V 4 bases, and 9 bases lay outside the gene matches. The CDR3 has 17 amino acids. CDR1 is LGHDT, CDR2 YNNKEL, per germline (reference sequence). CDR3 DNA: TGTGCCAGCAGCCTGATGACAGGGCCCTTCTCTGGAAACACCATATATTTT. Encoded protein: CASSLMTGPFSGNTIYF.

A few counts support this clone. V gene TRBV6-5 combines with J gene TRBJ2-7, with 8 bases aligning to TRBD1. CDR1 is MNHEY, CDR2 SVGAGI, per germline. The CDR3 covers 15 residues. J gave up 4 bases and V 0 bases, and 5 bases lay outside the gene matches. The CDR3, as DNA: TGTGCCAGCAGTTACTCCGGGGACAGGTTATACGAGCAGTACTTC. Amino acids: CASSYSGDRLYEQYF.

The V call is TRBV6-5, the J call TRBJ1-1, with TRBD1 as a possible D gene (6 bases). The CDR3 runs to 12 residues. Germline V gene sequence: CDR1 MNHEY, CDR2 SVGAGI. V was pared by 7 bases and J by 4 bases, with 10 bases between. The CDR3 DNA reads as TGTGCCAGCACACAGGGTCGCACTGAAGCTTTCTTT. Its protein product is CASTQGRTEAFF.

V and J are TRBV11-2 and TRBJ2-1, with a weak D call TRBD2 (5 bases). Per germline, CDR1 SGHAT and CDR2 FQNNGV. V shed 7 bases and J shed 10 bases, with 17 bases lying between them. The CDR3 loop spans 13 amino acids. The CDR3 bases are TGTGCCAGCATGCACCTGAGAGGGCGGGAGCAGTTCTTC. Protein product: CASMHLRGREQFF.

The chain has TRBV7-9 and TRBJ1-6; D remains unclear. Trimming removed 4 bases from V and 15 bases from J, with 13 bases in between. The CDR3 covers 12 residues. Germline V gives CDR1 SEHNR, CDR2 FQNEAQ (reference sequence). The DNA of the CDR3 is TGTGCCAGCAGCTCGACAATTTCAGGCCTCCACTTT. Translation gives CASSSTISGLHF.

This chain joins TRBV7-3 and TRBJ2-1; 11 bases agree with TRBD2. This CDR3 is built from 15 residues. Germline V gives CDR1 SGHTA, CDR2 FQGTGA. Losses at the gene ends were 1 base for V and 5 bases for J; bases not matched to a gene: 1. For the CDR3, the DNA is TGTGCCAGCAGCTTAATGGGACTAGCGGACAATGAGCAGTTCTTC. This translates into CASSLMGLADNEQFF. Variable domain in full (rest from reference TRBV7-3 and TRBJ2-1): GAGVSQTPSNKVTEKGKYVELRCDPISGHTALYWYRQSLGQGPEFLIYFQGTGAADDSGLPNDRFFAVRPEGSVSTLKIQRTERGDSAVYLCASSLMGLADNEQFFGPGTRLTVL.

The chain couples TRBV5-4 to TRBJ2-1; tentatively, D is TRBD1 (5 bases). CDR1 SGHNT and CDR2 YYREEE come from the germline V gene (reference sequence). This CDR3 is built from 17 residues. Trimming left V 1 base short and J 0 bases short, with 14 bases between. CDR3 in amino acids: CASSLLSQGSSYNEQFF. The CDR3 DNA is TGTGCCAGCAGCTTGTTATCTCAGGGTAGCTCCTACAATGAGCAGTTCTTC. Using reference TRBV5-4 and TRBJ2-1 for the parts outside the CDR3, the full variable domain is ETGVTQSPTHLIKTRGQQVTLRCSSQSGHNTVSWYQQALGQGPQFIFQYYREEENGRGNFPPRFSGLQFPNYSSELNVNALELDDSALYLCASSLLSQGSSYNEQFFGPGTRLTVL.

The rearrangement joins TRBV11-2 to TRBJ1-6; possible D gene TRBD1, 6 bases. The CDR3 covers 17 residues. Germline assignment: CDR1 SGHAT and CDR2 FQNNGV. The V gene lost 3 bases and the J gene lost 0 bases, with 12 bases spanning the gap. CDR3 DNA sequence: TGTGCCAGCAGCTTTACAGGGAAAGTCTCCTATAATTCACCCCTCCACTTT. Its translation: CASSFTGKVSYNSPLHF.

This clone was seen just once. In DNA form, the CDR3 reads TGTGCCAGCAGCTTGGACCCAGGGGGAGAGACCCAGTACTTC. Encoded protein: CASSLDPGGETQYF. V and J are TRBV5-4 and TRBJ2-5; TRBD1 matches 7 bases. Germline lookup yields CDR1 SGHNT and CDR2 YYREEE (reference sequence). This CDR3 has 14 residues. With V trimmed by 0 bases and J by 4 bases, 3 bases remained unmatched.

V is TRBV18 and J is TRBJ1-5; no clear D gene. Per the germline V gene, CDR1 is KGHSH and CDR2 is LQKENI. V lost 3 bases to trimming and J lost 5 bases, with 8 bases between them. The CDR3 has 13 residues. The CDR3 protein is CASSPGQYQPQHF. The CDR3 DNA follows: TGTGCCAGCTCACCGGGCCAATATCAGCCCCAGCATTTT.

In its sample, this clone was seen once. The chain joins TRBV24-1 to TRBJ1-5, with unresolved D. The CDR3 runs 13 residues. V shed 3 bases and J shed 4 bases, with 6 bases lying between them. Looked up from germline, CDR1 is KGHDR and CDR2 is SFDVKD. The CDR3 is CATSDGRNQPQHF. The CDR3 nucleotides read TGTGCCACCAGTGATGGCAGAAATCAGCCCCAGCATTTT.

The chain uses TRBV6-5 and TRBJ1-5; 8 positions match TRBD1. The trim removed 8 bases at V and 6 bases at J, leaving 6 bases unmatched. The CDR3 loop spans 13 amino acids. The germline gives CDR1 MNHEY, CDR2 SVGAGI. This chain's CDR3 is CASARTGSQPQHF. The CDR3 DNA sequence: TGTGCCAGCGCCCGGACAGGGAGTCAGCCCCAGCATTTT.

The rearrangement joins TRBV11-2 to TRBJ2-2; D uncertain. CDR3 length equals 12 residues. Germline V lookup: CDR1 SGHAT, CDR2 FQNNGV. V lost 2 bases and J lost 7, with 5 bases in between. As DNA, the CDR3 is TGTGCCAGCAGCTTATTTAGCGGGGAGCTGTTTTTT. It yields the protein CASSLFSGELFF.